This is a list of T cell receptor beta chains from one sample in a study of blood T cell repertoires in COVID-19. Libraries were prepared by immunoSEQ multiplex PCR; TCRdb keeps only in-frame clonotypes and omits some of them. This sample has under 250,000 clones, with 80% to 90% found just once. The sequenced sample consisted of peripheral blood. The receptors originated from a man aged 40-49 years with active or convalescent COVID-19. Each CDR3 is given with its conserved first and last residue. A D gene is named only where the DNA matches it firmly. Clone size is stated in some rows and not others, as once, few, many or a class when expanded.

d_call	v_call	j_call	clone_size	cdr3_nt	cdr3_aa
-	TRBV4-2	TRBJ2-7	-	TGTGCCAGCAGCCAAGATTTGGGGGGCTCCTACGAGCAGTACTTC	CASSQDLGGSYEQYF
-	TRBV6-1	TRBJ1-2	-	TGTGCCAGCAGTGAAGCCCCAGGGGCCAACTATGGCTACACCTTC	CASSEAPGANYGYTF
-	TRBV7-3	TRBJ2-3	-	TGTGCCAGCAGCTCCGCAGGGGAAAGAACAGATACGCAGTATTTT	CASSSAGERTDTQYF
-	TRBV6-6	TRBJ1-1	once	TGTGCCAGCAGTCCACAGGGAAGTTTAGGTGAAGCTTTCTTT	CASSPQGSLGEAFF
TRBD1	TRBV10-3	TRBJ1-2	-	TGTGCCATCAGGGAGTCCGGGACAGCACATCATGGCTACACCTTC	CAIRESGTAHHGYTF
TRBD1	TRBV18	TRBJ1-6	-	TGTGCCAGCGGGACAGACAGCATCTTAAATTCACCCCTCCACTTT	CASGTDSILNSPLHF
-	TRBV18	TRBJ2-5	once	TGTGCCAGCTCACAAGAGGACAGACAAGAGACCCAGTACTTC	CASSQEDRQETQYF
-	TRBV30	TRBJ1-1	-	TGTGCCTGGAGTTCCGGGACAAAGTACACTGAAGCTTTCTTT	CAWSSGTKYTEAFF
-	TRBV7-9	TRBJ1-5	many	TGTGCCAGCAGTCCACAGGGTGGCAATCAGCCCCAGCATTTT	CASSPQGGNQPQHF
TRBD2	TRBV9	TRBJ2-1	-	TGTGCCAGCAGCGGCCGGGGGGGTCTCAATGAGCAGTTCTTC	CASSGRGGLNEQFF
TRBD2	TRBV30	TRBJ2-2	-	TGTGCCTGGAGGAGACTAGCGGGAGGGCACACCGGGGAGCTGTTTTTT	CAWRRLAGGHTGELFF
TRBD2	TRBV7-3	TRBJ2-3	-	TGTGCCAGCAGCTCCCCCGGGACTAGCGGGATTAGCACAGATACGCAGTATTTT	CASSSPGTSGISTDTQYF
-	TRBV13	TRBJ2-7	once	TGTGCCAGCAGCCAGGCGCAACAGGTCTCCTACGAGCAGTACTTC	CASSQAQQVSYEQYF
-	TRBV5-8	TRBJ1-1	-	TGTGCCAGCAGCTCTGGACAGTTTAACACTGAAGCTTTCTTT	CASSSGQFNTEAFF
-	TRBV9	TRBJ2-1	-	TGTGCCAGCAGCGTAGGACAGGACTACAATGAGCAGTTCTTC	CASSVGQDYNEQFF
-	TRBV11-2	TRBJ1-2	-	TGTGCCAGCAGCTTGGCAGGGTTTGGCTACACCTTC	CASSLAGFGYTF
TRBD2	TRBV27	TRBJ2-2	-	TGTGCCAGCAGAGCGGGGCCCACCGGGGAGCTGTTTTTT	CASRAGPTGELFF
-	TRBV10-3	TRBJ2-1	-	TGTGCCACCGAGAACTACAATGAGCAGTTCTTC	CATENYNEQFF
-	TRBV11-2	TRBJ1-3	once	TGTGCCAGCAGCTTAGGTCCTGAACAGGTGAACACCATATATTTT	CASSLGPEQVNTIYF
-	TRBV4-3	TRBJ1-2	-	TGCGCCAGCAGCCAAGATCTTGGGACTGGATATGGCTACACCTTC	CASSQDLGTGYGYTF
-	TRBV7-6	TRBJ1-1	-	TGTGCCAGCAGCGCTCTAGAGTCGTTTAACACTGAAGCTTTCTTT	CASSALESFNTEAFF
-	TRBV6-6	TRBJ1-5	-	TGTGCCAGCAGCTGGGGGGGTGTGGATAATCAGCCCCAGCATTTT	CASSWGGVDNQPQHF
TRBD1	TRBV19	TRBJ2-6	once	TGTGCCAGTAGTACCTGGACAGGGGGCGGTCGATCTGGGGCCAACGTCCTGACTTTC	CASSTWTGGGRSGANVLTF
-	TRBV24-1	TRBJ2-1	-	TGTGCCACCAGTGATTACAGAAACAATGAGCAGTTCTTC	CATSDYRNNEQFF
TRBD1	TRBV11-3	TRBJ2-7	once	TGTGCCAGCAGCTGGGGACAGGGCAGGTCTTACGAGCAGTACTTC	CASSWGQGRSYEQYF
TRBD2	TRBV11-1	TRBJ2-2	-	TGTGCCAGCAGCGGCCGACTAGCGGGCACCGGGGAGCTGTTTTTT	CASSGRLAGTGELFF
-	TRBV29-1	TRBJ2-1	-	TGCAGCGTTGAAGATCTTCAGGGAGGACGGTACAATGAGCAGTTCTTC	CSVEDLQGGRYNEQFF
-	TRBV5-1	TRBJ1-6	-	TGCGCCAGCAGCCCGGGGATGAGCTCCTATAATTCACCCCTCCACTTT	CASSPGMSSYNSPLHF
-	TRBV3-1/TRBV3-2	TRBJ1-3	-	TGTGCCAGCAGCCAAGATGGAGGGGGAAACACCATATATTTT	CASSQDGGGNTIYF
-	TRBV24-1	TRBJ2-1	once	TGTGCCACCAGGAACAGCTCCTACAATGAGCAGTTCTTC	CATRNSSYNEQFF
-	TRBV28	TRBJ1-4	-	TGTGCCAGCCATTTAAGCTCCAATGAAAAACTGTTTTTT	CASHLSSNEKLFF
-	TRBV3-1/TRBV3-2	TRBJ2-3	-	TGTGCCAGCAGCCAATCAGCGAGCACAGATACGCAGTATTTT	CASSQSASTDTQYF
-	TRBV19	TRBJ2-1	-	TGTGCCAGTAGTATAGGGAGACAGAACAATGAGCAGTTCTTC	CASSIGRQNNEQFF
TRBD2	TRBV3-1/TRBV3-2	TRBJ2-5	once	TGTGCCAGCAGCCAAGATTATCCGGGGGGGGAGACCCAGTACTTC	CASSQDYPGGETQYF
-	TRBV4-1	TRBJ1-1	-	TGCGCCAGCAGCCAATTTCCCCGGGACACTGAAGCTTTCTTT	CASSQFPRDTEAFF
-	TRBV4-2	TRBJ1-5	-	TGTGCCAGCAGCCAAGAACAACAGGGCTACAATCAGCCCCAGCATTTT	CASSQEQQGYNQPQHF
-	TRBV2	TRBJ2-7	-	TGTGCCAGCAGACAGGAGACCTACGAGCAGTACTTC	CASRQETYEQYF